A selection of T cell receptor beta chains follows, all from one sample in a study of blood T cell repertoires in COVID-19. Data came from immunoSEQ multiplex PCR; TCRdb stores just in-frame clones and leaves some out. The data show just over 650,000 clones, 85% to 90% seen once. The material sequenced was peripheral blood. The source is a young woman with acute or convalescent COVID-19. Both conserved end residues are part of each CDR3. D genes are given only for firm matches. Clone sizes are given selectively: once, few, many, or a class where the clone is expanded.

j_gene,v_gene,d_gene,abundance,CDR3nt,CDR3aa
TRBJ1-5,TRBV2,.,.,TGTGCCAGCAGTCCAGAAATTAGCAATCAGCCCCAGCATTTT,CASSPEISNQPQHF
TRBJ2-3,TRBV19,TRBD1,.,TGTGCCAGTAGGGACAGGTGGGGCACAGATACGCAGTATTTT,CASRDRWGTDTQYF
TRBJ1-2,TRBV10-3,.,.,TGTGCCATCAGCCACCCACAGGTCTATGGCTACACCTTC,CAISHPQVYGYTF
TRBJ1-3,TRBV12-3/TRBV12-4,.,.,TGTGCCAGCAGCCCCTTCCCCAGGGACACCATATATTTT,CASSPFPRDTIYF
TRBJ1-1,TRBV5-1,.,.,TGCGCCAGCGGGAGGGGGAACGAGAACACTGAAGCTTTCTTT,CASGRGNENTEAFF
TRBJ2-7,TRBV5-1,.,.,TGCGCCAGCAGCTACACAACGGCAGGGCCACTCTACGAGCAGTACTTC,CASSYTTAGPLYEQYF
TRBJ1-5,TRBV3-1/TRBV3-2,.,few,TGTGCCAGCAGCCAAGATTTCGGGATCGATCAGCCCCAGCATTTT,CASSQDFGIDQPQHF
TRBJ2-7,TRBV6-2/TRBV6-3,.,.,TGTGCCAGCAGTTACTCAGGTAGCATCCCCTACGAGCAGTACTTC,CASSYSGSIPYEQYF
TRBJ1-2,TRBV4-3,TRBD1,.,TGCGCCAGCAGCCTATCGGACAGGGGCAACTATGGCTACACCTTC,CASSLSDRGNYGYTF
TRBJ1-4,TRBV6-6,TRBD1,.,TGTGCCAGCAGTAAACAGGGGGGTCATGAAAAACTGTTTTTT,CASSKQGGHEKLFF
TRBJ1-5,TRBV15,.,.,TGTGCCACCAGCGTCGGGGGCAATCAGCCCCAGCATTTT,CATSVGGNQPQHF
TRBJ1-6,TRBV6-4,.,.,TGTGCCAGAAAGGGAGGACACCAGAATTCACCCCTCCACTTT,CARKGGHQNSPLHF
TRBJ2-7,TRBV14,.,.,TGTGCCAGCAGCCAAGTGGGGACTGGCTCCTACGAGCAGTACTTC,CASSQVGTGSYEQYF
TRBJ1-1,TRBV19,.,.,TGTGCCACCGCCCCACTTGGGAGCGGGGAAACTGAAGCTTTCTTT,CATAPLGSGETEAFF
TRBJ2-7,TRBV4-1,TRBD1,.,TGCGCCAGCAGCCAAAGTAGGGACAGCTACGAGCAGTACTTC,CASSQSRDSYEQYF
TRBJ1-1,TRBV19,TRBD1,.,TGTGCCAGTAGTACGCGGACAGGAAACCCACCTGAAGCTTTCTTT,CASSTRTGNPPEAFF
TRBJ1-3,TRBV6-2/TRBV6-3,.,.,TGTGCCAGCAGTCCAGCCCAGGTTCGGACAGTCTCTGGAAACACCATATATTTT,CASSPAQVRTVSGNTIYF
TRBJ1-3,TRBV30,.,.,TGTGCCTGGAAGCGTCCGGGGGCGTGGGAGGGCACCATATATTTT,CAWKRPGAWEGTIYF
TRBJ1-6,TRBV11-2,.,.,TGTGCCAGCAGCCTAGGGGCAGATTATAATTCACCCCTCCACTTT,CASSLGADYNSPLHF
TRBJ1-5,TRBV15,.,once,TGTGCCACCAGCACGGAGCTGTCCGCGGCTTACCCTCGGCCCCAGCATTTT,CATSTELSAAYPRPQHF
TRBJ1-1,TRBV12-3/TRBV12-4,.,.,TGTGCCAGCAGCCAGACCGGCAGGACTGAAGCTTTCTTT,CASSQTGRTEAFF
TRBJ2-1,TRBV23-1,.,few,TGCGCCAGCAGTCAAAGAGGTAGAAGTTCCTACAATGAGCAGTTCTTC,CASSQRGRSSYNEQFF
TRBJ1-6,TRBV19,.,once,TGTGCCAGTAGTGAAAGGGACTCGGGATATAATTCACCCCTCCACTTT,CASSERDSGYNSPLHF
TRBJ2-4,TRBV15,TRBD2,.,TGTGCCACCAGCAGAGGGCATCGAGGGGGACTAGCGGGGGCAGAAGCCAAAAACATTCAGTACTTC,CATSRGHRGGLAGAEAKNIQYF